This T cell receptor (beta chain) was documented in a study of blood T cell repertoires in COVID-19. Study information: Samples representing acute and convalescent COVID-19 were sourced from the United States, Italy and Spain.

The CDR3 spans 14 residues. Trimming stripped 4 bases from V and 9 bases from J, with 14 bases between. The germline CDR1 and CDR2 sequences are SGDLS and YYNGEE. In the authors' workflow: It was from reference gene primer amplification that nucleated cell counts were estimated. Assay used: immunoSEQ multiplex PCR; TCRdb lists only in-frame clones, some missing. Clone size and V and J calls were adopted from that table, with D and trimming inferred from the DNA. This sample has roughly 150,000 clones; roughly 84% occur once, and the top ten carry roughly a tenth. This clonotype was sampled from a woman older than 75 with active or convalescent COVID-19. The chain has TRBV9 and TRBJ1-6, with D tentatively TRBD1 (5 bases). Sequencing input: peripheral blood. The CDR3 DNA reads TGTGCCAGCAGCTCCCTGTTCGGGGGTTCACCCCTCCACTTT. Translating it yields CASSSLFGGSPLHF. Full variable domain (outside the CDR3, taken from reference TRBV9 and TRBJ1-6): DSGVTQTPKHLITATGQRVTLRCSPRSGDLSVYWYQQSLDQGLQFLIQYYNGEERAKGNILERFSAQQFPDLHSELNLSSLELGDSALYFCASSSLFGGSPLHFGNGTRLTVT.